This T cell receptor beta chain was documented in a study of cytomegalovirus exposure and HLA in healthy donors. Study-level results: Information on immune exposure was restricted to one variable (CMV serostatus).

CDR1 and CDR2 from the germline V gene are SGHTA and FQGNSA. This CDR3 is 16 amino acids long. The V and J ends lost 5 bases and 3 bases, in that order; junction bases with no gene match: 12. In its sample, this clone was seen once. What it binds is not known. 13 Jbeta primers and 60 Vbeta primers were used for the PCR. Clones were read by immunoSEQ multiplex PCR, and TCRdb kept only the in-frame ones, dropping some. The sample contains about 170,000 clones, 75% to 90% of which appear only once. This chain uses TRBV7-2 with TRBJ2-7, with 8 nucleotides matching TRBD2. The sample was PBMCs. The receptor comes from a woman aged 50 to 65 in good health and CMV-seropositive. The CDR3 DNA reads TGTGCCAGCAGCACCGCCCGCGGGACTAGTGGCTACGAGCAGTACTTC. As protein: CASSTARGTSGYEQYF. Combining the CDR3 with reference TRBV7-2 and TRBJ2-7 gives the whole variable domain GAGVSQSPSNKVTEKGKDVELRCDPISGHTALYWYRQSLGQGLEFLIYFQGNSAPDKSGLPSDRFSAERTGGSVSTLTIQRTQQEDSAVYLCASSTARGTSGYEQYFGPGTRLTVT.